This T cell receptor (beta chain) was recovered during a study of control samples from healthy donors and cancer patients. Clones were read by immunoSEQ multiplex PCR, and TCRdb kept only the in-frame ones, dropping some. The table records about 130,000 clones, 92% of them present only once. Trimming shortened V by 2 bases and J by 1 base, and 12 bases separated the two germline ends. Germline CDR1 and CDR2: MNHNS and SASEGT. This CDR3 is 16 amino acids long. The sequencing input was blood. The source is a woman aged 45-60 years in good health. The chain carries TRBV6-1 and TRBJ1-5; D is ambiguous. CDR3 DNA: TGTGCCAGCAGTGAAATCTGGGGAAAGAGCAATCAGCCCCAGCATTTT. Translated, it gives CASSEIWGKSNQPQHF.